A selection of T cell receptor beta chains follows, all from one sample in a study of shared clonotypes between healthy human individuals. Sequencing used immunoSEQ multiplex PCR; TCRdb keeps in-frame clones, though not all of them. Here the sample spans millions of clones, roughly 93% being singletons. Sequencing was performed on naive CD4+ T cells from PBMCs. The receptors shown here come from a young man in good health. Some clones in this sample may be carry-over from other donors' samples. CDR3s leave out the opening cysteine and the closing phenylalanine or tryptophan.

J,V,length,CDR3
TRBJ2-7,TRBV5-1,13,ASSAGLARTDEQY
TRBJ2-3,TRBV5-1,14,ASSARGGASTDTQY
TRBJ2-4,TRBV2,15,ASRAPNLIGAKNIQY
TRBJ1-5,TRBV30,13,AWSVSGGASQPQH
TRBJ1-5,TRBV7-6,11,ASSLDGVQAQH
TRBJ2-7,TRBV6-6,11,ASRELPIYEQY
TRBJ2-7,TRBV19,13,ASSPPGSLTYEQY
TRBJ1-1,TRBV5-4,13,ASSPQGRADTEAF
TRBJ1-4,TRBV28,8,ASSNEKLF
TRBJ2-4,TRBV14,12,ASSRDRVRDIQY
TRBJ1-5,TRBV2,10,ASTLGIQPQH
TRBJ2-7,TRBV4-1,14,ASSQDSAGVGYEQY
TRBJ2-4,TRBV11-1,12,ASSPRDTKNIQY
TRBJ2-3,TRBV7-6,14,ASSPNIAGVVNTQY
TRBJ1-5,TRBV29-1,8,SVYDQPQH
TRBJ2-5,TRBV5-1,13,ASSLISRGGETQY
TRBJ2-2,TRBV7-7,14,ASSKGLAGVTGELF
TRBJ2-7,TRBV6-1,10,ASETQGNLQY
TRBJ2-3,TRBV27,16,ASSRRLATIDRADTQY
TRBJ2-4,TRBV9,12,ASSLGTLKNIQY
TRBJ1-5,TRBV2,12,ASSGQGVGQPQH
TRBJ1-1,TRBV5-1,13,ASSLAGQGNTEAF
TRBJ2-7,TRBV5-4,13,ASSLGTAGSYEQY
TRBJ1-1,TRBV6-5,13,ASSYSRDANTEAF
TRBJ2-5,TRBV1,15,TSSRTRGAGAQETQY
TRBJ1-2,TRBV5-1,13,ASSLVIAVNYGYT
TRBJ1-4,TRBV7-9,15,ASSWTGRGFQLEKLF
TRBJ1-2,TRBV4-2,11,ASSQPTNYGYT
TRBJ2-1,TRBV11-2,13,ASSLAASGYNEQF
TRBJ1-3,TRBV28,12,ASSLQGHGNTIY
TRBJ2-5,TRBV5-1,14,ASSLALPGVGETQY
TRBJ1-1,TRBV4-1,12,ASSQEGLNAEAF
TRBJ2-5,TRBV6-1,17,ASSERRGTGGRRQETQY
TRBJ2-7,TRBV28,11,ASSLYGDYEQY
TRBJ1-5,TRBV5-4,12,ASSLGGTAQPQH
TRBJ2-7,TRBV4-1,13,ASSQDRAGLREQY
TRBJ2-5,TRBV29-1,12,SVEGRTKKETQY
TRBJ1-1,TRBV28,10,ASSLGHTEAF
TRBJ2-7,TRBV29-1,11,SVSGRTFDEQY
TRBJ2-2,TRBV5-6,12,ASSSDLNTGELF
TRBJ2-1,TRBV18,13,ASSRGLAGGSEQF
TRBJ2-7,TRBV10-3,10,AIRQDSYEQY
TRBJ1-1,TRBV28,16,ASSPPTVGGPRGTEAF
TRBJ2-7,TRBV25-1,10,ASSGDLVEQY
TRBJ1-3,TRBV28,12,ASKGGSDGNTIY
TRBJ2-7,TRBV28,12,ASSLGGQSYEQY
TRBJ1-2,TRBV21-1,13,ASSNPTDSVYGYT
TRBJ2-7,TRBV5-1,18,ASSPRPGLAVSFPSYEQY
TRBJ1-3,TRBV28,12,ASSTFDSGNTIY
TRBJ2-3,TRBV7-2,13,ASSLGPPSTDTQY
TRBJ2-2,TRBV29-1,12,SVPGAKHTGELF
TRBJ2-1,TRBV6-5,12,ASSSRGVHNEQF
TRBJ2-3,TRBV14,11,ASSRSETVTQY
TRBJ1-5,TRBV28,14,ASSFLRLSVNQPQH
TRBJ1-1,TRBV14,13,ASSPGQIMNTEAF